These T cell receptor beta chains were read from a single sample in a study of blood T cell repertoires in COVID-19. Sequencing used immunoSEQ multiplex PCR; TCRdb keeps in-frame clones, though not all of them. The profile shows about 210,000 clones, approximately 84% of them singletons. Sequencing was performed on peripheral blood. The source is a woman aged 50 to 60 with active or convalescent COVID-19. The CDR3 runs from the conserved cysteine through the conserved F or W. The D gene is left open where the match is weak. Part of the rows lack a size; the others show once, few, many or a class for expanded clones.

TRBJ1-6,-,TRBV28,-,TGTGCCAGCAGCCCCGCGGGGTCACCCCTCCACTTT,CASSPAGSPLHF
TRBJ2-2,TRBD1,TRBV4-1,-,TGCGCCAGCAGCTCGCGGACAGGGAACACCGGGGAGCTGTTTTTT,CASSSRTGNTGELFF
TRBJ2-1,TRBD1,TRBV10-2,-,TGCGCCAGCAGCGGGACAGGTTACAATGAGCAGTTCTTC,CASSGTGYNEQFF
TRBJ2-3,-,TRBV4-1,-,TGCGCCAGCAGCCGGCTCGGCGGGGCAACAGATACGCAGTATTTT,CASSRLGGATDTQYF
TRBJ1-1,TRBD1,TRBV5-1,-,TGCGCCAGCAGCCCGACGACAGGGGGAAACACTGAAGCTTTCTTT,CASSPTTGGNTEAFF
TRBJ2-5,-,TRBV28,-,TGTGCCAGCAGTATGGTAGGGGGAGGGGAGACCCAGTACTTC,CASSMVGGGETQYF
TRBJ2-1,-,TRBV2,-,TGTGCCAGCAGTGGGCTAGCGCACAATGAGCAGTTCTTC,CASSGLAHNEQFF
TRBJ1-4,-,TRBV21-1,-,TGTGCCAGCAGCAAAGCGCTCCCCCTTCTAAGTAAGGAAAAACTGTTTTTT,CASSKALPLLSKEKLFF
TRBJ1-1,-,TRBV15,-,TGTGCCACCAGCAGAGTCGACGGGTACCCATCTGAAGCTTTCTTT,CATSRVDGYPSEAFF
TRBJ2-7,TRBD2,TRBV5-4,-,TGTGCCAGCAGCTTAATCAGCGGGAACTACGAGCAGTACTTC,CASSLISGNYEQYF
TRBJ2-1,-,TRBV3-1/TRBV3-2,-,TGTGCCAGCAGCCCCGACAGGAACAATGAGCAGTTCTTC,CASSPDRNNEQFF
TRBJ1-6,-,TRBV30,-,TGTGCCTGGAATGCCGGGAATAATTCACCCCTCCACTTT,CAWNAGNNSPLHF
TRBJ2-1,-,TRBV6-5,once,TGTGCCAGCAGTTACTCCGCAGGGTTTGCAGATGAGCAGTTCTTC,CASSYSAGFADEQFF
TRBJ2-1,TRBD1,TRBV6-5,-,TGTGCCAGCAATAGGGACAGGACCTCCTACAATGAGCAGTTCTTC,CASNRDRTSYNEQFF
TRBJ2-1,-,TRBV19,-,TGTGCCAGTCGAGGCCAGAGGTGGGAGCAGTTCTTC,CASRGQRWEQFF
TRBJ2-2,TRBD2,TRBV30,-,TGTGCCTGGAGTCTCCTAGCGGGAGGTGAAACCGGGGAGCTGTTTTTT,CAWSLLAGGETGELFF
TRBJ1-5,TRBD1,TRBV5-1,-,TGCGCCAGCAGCCCCATGTACAGGGGGCCCTATCAGCCCCAGCATTTT,CASSPMYRGPYQPQHF
TRBJ1-2,-,TRBV29-1,-,TGCAGCGTTTTTGGGGCAGAGTATTCTAACTATGGCTACACCTTC,CSVFGAEYSNYGYTF
TRBJ1-6,TRBD1,TRBV6-5,-,TGTGCCTCCTCCCGGGACAGCTCGTCACCCCTCCACTTT,CASSRDSSSPLHF
TRBJ2-3,TRBD2,TRBV19,once,TGTGCCAGTAGTGCGACTAGCGGGGGGGCCAGAGGAGATACGCAGTATTTT,CASSATSGGARGDTQYF
TRBJ1-1,TRBD1,TRBV24-1,few,TGTGCCACCAGTGATCAGGGGGCCGGCACTGAAGCTTTCTTT,CATSDQGAGTEAFF
TRBJ2-1,-,TRBV6-6,-,TGTGCCAGCAGCGCGGGACCTGAGCAGTTCTTC,CASSAGPEQFF
TRBJ2-5,-,TRBV2,once,TGTGCCAGCAGTGAAGAGGGAGGATCAGGAGAGACCCAGTACTTC,CASSEEGGSGETQYF
TRBJ1-5,TRBD1,TRBV18,-,TGTGCCAGCTCACCACCCGGGACAGGAGTTAGCAATCAGCCCCAGCATTTT,CASSPPGTGVSNQPQHF
TRBJ2-1,TRBD2,TRBV24-1,-,TGTGCCACCAGTGACTGGACTAGCGGGGGCTCGGTACCCTACAATGAGCAGTTCTTC,CATSDWTSGGSVPYNEQFF
TRBJ2-1,TRBD1,TRBV24-1,-,TGTGCCACCAGTGACCGTGACAGGGCCCTCAATGAGCAGTTCTTC,CATSDRDRALNEQFF
TRBJ1-3,-,TRBV11-2,-,TGTGCCAGCACCTATGGAAACACCATATATTTT,CASTYGNTIYF
TRBJ2-1,TRBD2,TRBV18,-,TGTGCCAGCTCACCACCGCGACTAGCGAACAATGAGCAGTTCTTC,CASSPPRLANNEQFF
TRBJ2-3,TRBD2,TRBV7-2,-,TGTGCCAGCAGCTTAGCAGCTAGCGGGAGCACAGATACGCAGTATTTT,CASSLAASGSTDTQYF
TRBJ2-7,TRBD1,TRBV4-1,-,TGCGCCAGCAGCCAAGACCAGGGGGCCACCTACGAGCAGTACTTC,CASSQDQGATYEQYF
TRBJ1-4,-,TRBV5-1,once,TGCGCCAGCAGCCTGGGTCAGGGTACGGGTGAAAAACTGTTTTTT,CASSLGQGTGEKLFF
TRBJ1-6,-,TRBV15,-,TGTGCCACCAGCAGAGCTGGCAGTCCTTCACCCCTCCACTTT,CATSRAGSPSPLHF
TRBJ1-1,-,TRBV2,-,TGTGCCAGCAGTCCCCCGGGGAGGGGGAACACTGAAGCTTTCTTT,CASSPPGRGNTEAFF
TRBJ1-1,TRBD1,TRBV18,-,TGTGCCAGCTCACCGACAGGGGGCGAAGCTTTCTTT,CASSPTGGEAFF
TRBJ1-3,TRBD1,TRBV19,-,TGTGCCAGTAGTGTCTCTCAGGGGGCGGATGGAAACACCATATATTTT,CASSVSQGADGNTIYF
TRBJ1-2,-,TRBV28,-,TGTGCCAGCAGTAAAAGGGCAGGGAGGTCAGTCTATGGCTACACCTTC,CASSKRAGRSVYGYTF
TRBJ1-4,-,TRBV29-1,-,TGCAGCGTTGAAGATAGCACGGGGGGCGCGAATGAAAAACTGTTTTTT,CSVEDSTGGANEKLFF
TRBJ2-2,-,TRBV11-3,few,TGTGCCAGCAGCACCCGGTGGGGGGGCGACACCGGGGAGCTGTTTTTT,CASSTRWGGDTGELFF
TRBJ2-3,-,TRBV4-2,-,TGTGCCAGCAGCCAAGAAAGTGGCGCAGGGGCGGATACGCAGTATTTT,CASSQESGAGADTQYF
TRBJ2-5,-,TRBV28,-,TGTGCCAGCAGTACGGTAAAAGAGACCCAGTACTTC,CASSTVKETQYF
TRBJ1-6,-,TRBV10-3,-,TGTGCCATCAGTGTGGGCAGGAATTCACCCCTCCACTTT,CAISVGRNSPLHF
TRBJ2-2,-,TRBV20-1,-,TGCAGTGCTCATGACACCGGGGAGCTGTTTTTT,CSAHDTGELFF
TRBJ1-6,-,TRBV20-1,-,TGCAGTGCTAGTGGGCCCTATAATTCACCCCTCCACTTT,CSASGPYNSPLHF
TRBJ1-4,-,TRBV6-5,-,TGTGCCAGCGAGGAGCTCTATGGCGAAAAACTGTTTTTT,CASEELYGEKLFF
TRBJ1-1,-,TRBV13,medium-sized,TGTGCCAGCAGCTTAAGGGGGGGCTTCGAGGGGTCTCTGAAAGCTTTCTTT,CASSLRGGFEGSLKAFF
TRBJ1-2,-,TRBV6-1,-,TGTGCCAGCAGTGAAGCCGTAGACAGGCTCTATGGCTACACCTTC,CASSEAVDRLYGYTF
TRBJ1-5,TRBD1,TRBV6-1,-,TGTGCCAGCAGTGGGGACAGGGGGGCGAGCAATCAGCCCCAGCATTTT,CASSGDRGASNQPQHF
TRBJ1-1,-,TRBV19,once,TGTGCCAGTAGTATCGGTAAACGCCGCGAAGCTTTCTTT,CASSIGKRREAFF
TRBJ2-3,-,TRBV5-1,-,TGCGCCAGCAGCTTGGGAGGATCGTCCGATACGCAGTATTTT,CASSLGGSSDTQYF
TRBJ2-2,-,TRBV5-1,few,TGCGCCAGCAGCTTGGGGCGGGGAGACTCAAGGGAGCTGTTTTTT,CASSLGRGDSRELFF
TRBJ2-7,-,TRBV28,-,TGTGCCAGCAGTTTACTGTACGAGCAGTACTTC,CASSLLYEQYF
TRBJ2-3,-,TRBV13,-,TGTGCCAGCAGCGCCCCCATAGCGGCTGGGAGGACAGATACGCAGTATTTT,CASSAPIAAGRTDTQYF
TRBJ2-2,-,TRBV28,-,TGTGCCAGCAGTTTAGCAGGCAGGGCTAACACCGGGGAGCTGTTTTTT,CASSLAGRANTGELFF
TRBJ2-3,-,TRBV5-5,-,TGTGCCAGCAGCCCGGACCGGGGGTTGGGAGATACGCAGTATTTT,CASSPDRGLGDTQYF
TRBJ1-2,TRBD1,TRBV28,few,TGTGCCACCCACCCCGGGACAGGGGGCACGTATGGCTACACCTTC,CATHPGTGGTYGYTF
TRBJ1-2,-,TRBV27,-,TGTGCCAGCAGTTCACTGGACAGCCTAGGAGGCTACACCTTC,CASSSLDSLGGYTF
TRBJ1-1,-,TRBV6-5,-,TGTGCCAGCACTATGAACACTGAAGCTTTCTTT,CASTMNTEAFF
TRBJ1-2,TRBD1,TRBV18,-,TGTGCCAGCTCACCTGCCGGGACAGGAACCTATGGCTACACCTTC,CASSPAGTGTYGYTF
TRBJ1-1,TRBD1,TRBV16,-,TGTGCCAGCAGCCGCGGACAGGGGAACACTGAAGCTTTCTTT,CASSRGQGNTEAFF